This entry describes one T cell receptor (beta chain). This sample was taken from a study of blood T cell repertoires in COVID-19. On the study more broadly: Samples of COVID-19 (acute and convalescent) were obtained from the United States, Italy and Spain. T cells, B-cell-depleted T cells, or PBMCs supplied cDNA or gDNA.

Recovery meant two consecutive negative NP/OP PCR tests, professional clearance, or resolved symptoms. This CDR3 is built from 14 residues. Germline V gene data show CDR1 as SGHRS and CDR2 as YFSETQ. J lost 3 bases, V lost 4 bases, and 4 bases had no gene match. The authors' processing: Reference gene primer amplification in the assay estimated nucleated cell counts. The table came from immunoSEQ multiplex PCR; TCRdb's copy has only in-frame clones and leaves some out. V, J and clone size derive from that table, while D and trimming were established from the DNA sequence. The table shows 150,000 to 200,000 clones, with around 80% occurring only once.

The V and J genes are TRBV5-1 and TRBJ1-5, with 7 nucleotides matching TRBD1. The specimen was PBMCs or T cells enriched from blood (not recorded which). This sequence originates from a woman aged 55-75 years who had recovered from COVID-19. CDR3 amino acids: CASSQTGNNQPQHF. CDR3 DNA sequence: TGCGCCAGCAGCCAGACAGGGAACAATCAGCCCCAGCATTTT.